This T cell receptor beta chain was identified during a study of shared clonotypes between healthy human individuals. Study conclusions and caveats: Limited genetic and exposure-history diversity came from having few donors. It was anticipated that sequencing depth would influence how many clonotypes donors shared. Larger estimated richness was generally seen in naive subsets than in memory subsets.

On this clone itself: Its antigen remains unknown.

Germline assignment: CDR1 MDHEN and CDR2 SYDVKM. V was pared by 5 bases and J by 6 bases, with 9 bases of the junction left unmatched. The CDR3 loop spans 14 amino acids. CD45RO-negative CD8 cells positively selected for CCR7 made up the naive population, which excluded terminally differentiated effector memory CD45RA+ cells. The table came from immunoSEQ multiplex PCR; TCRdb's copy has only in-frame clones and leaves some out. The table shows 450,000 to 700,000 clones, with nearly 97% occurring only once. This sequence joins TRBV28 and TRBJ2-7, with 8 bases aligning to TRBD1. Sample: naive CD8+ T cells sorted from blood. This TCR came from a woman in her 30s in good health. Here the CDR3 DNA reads TGTGCCAGCAGTCCCCGATGGACAGGGCCCGAGCAGTACTTC. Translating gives CASSPRWTGPEQYF.